This paragraph covers one T cell receptor (beta chain) sequence. A much more abundant neighbour one base away suggests this may be a read error. TCRdb called the RT-PCR reads again in MiXCR, with one record for every CDR3 protein. The sample has hundreds of thousands of distinct CDR3 sequences, more than 13% seen once. Germline V gene sequence: CDR1 SGHRS, CDR2 YFSETQ. V was cut by 4 bases and J by 10 bases, with 20 bases left in between. This CDR3 is built from 15 residues. Material for sequencing was memory CD4+ T cells from blood. The receptor's source is a female donor in good health, serving as a healthy control. The rearrangement links TRBV5-1 to TRBJ2-2; D gene unclear. The CDR3 DNA sequence: TGCGCCAGCAGCGCGCGCACTTCGAGCGCCGTGGAGCTGTTTTTT. Translating it yields CASSARTSSAVELFF.